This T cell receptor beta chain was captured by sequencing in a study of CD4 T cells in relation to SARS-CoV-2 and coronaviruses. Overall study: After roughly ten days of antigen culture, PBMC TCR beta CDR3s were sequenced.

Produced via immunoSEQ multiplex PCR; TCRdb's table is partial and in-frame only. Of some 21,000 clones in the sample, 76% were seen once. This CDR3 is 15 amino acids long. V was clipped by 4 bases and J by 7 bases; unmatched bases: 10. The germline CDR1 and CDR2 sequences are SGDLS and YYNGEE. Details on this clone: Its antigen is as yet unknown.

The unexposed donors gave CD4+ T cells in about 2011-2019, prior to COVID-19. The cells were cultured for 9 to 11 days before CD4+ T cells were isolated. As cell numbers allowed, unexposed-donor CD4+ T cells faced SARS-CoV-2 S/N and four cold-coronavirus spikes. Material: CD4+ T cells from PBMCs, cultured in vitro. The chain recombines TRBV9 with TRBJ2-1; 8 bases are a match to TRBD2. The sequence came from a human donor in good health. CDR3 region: CASSTRGEPQNEQFF. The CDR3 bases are TGTGCCAGCAGCACGCGGGGGGAACCCCAAAATGAGCAGTTCTTC.